The 32 T cell receptor beta chains below all came from one sample that was sequenced in a study of cytomegalovirus exposure and HLA in healthy donors. Both 60 Vbeta primers and 13 Jbeta primers went into the PCR. Assay used: immunoSEQ multiplex PCR; TCRdb lists only in-frame clones, some missing. The data contain tens of thousands of clones, around 80% of them seen just once; the ten biggest clones take up 5.5% to 7%. The source material was PBMCs. The receptors originated from a male donor in good health and CMV-seronegative.

This clone was seen a few times. The chain employs TRBV5-1 and TRBJ1-1; D may be TRBD1 (5 bases). CDR1 and CDR2 (germline): SGHRS, YFSETQ. Trimming left V 4 bases short and J 3 bases short, with 22 bases between. The CDR3 runs to 17 residues. CDR3 sequence: CASSPTPGYGGDTEAFF. CDR3 in DNA: TGCGCCAGCAGCCCAACCCCAGGGTACGGGGGGGACACTGAAGCTTTCTTT.

The chain employs TRBV18 and TRBJ1-5; 8 bases map to TRBD1. Trimming removed 3 bases from V and 4 bases from J; junction bases left unmatched: 5. CDR1 and CDR2 (germline): KGHSH, LQKENI. This CDR3 comprises 15 residues. The CDR3 protein is CASSPDRAFNQPQHF. The CDR3, as DNA: TGTGCCAGCTCACCGGACAGGGCTTTTAATCAGCCCCAGCATTTT.

The genes are TRBV11-2 and TRBJ1-1, with D unresolved. Germline V lookup: CDR1 SGHAT, CDR2 FQNNGV. This CDR3 is built from 13 residues. The germline V and J ends were trimmed by 6 bases and 5 bases, with 13 bases remaining between them. The CDR3, as DNA: TGTGCCAGCAGTTATACAGCGGGGACTGAAGCTTTCTTT. Amino acid sequence: CASSYTAGTEAFF.

This chain joins TRBV7-8 and TRBJ1-1; possibly TRBD1 for D (5 bases). Germline CDR1 reads SGHVS; CDR2 reads FQNEAQ. Trimming took off 1 base at V and 1 base at J, with 10 bases between the two ends. This CDR3 is built from 15 residues. CDR3 DNA sequence: TGTGCCAGCAGCTTAGTTCCAAGGGGGAACACTGAAGCTTTCTTT. Translation gives CASSLVPRGNTEAFF.

The genes are TRBV15 and TRBJ2-1, with D possibly TRBD2 on 7 matching bases. The CDR3 has 16 amino acids. Germline V gene lookup returns CDR1 LNHNV and CDR2 YYDKDF (reference sequence). Trimming shortened V by 0 bases and J by 6 bases, and 15 bases separated the two germline ends. This chain's CDR3 is CATSREGRGGRNEQFF. The DNA for the CDR3 is TGTGCCACCAGCAGAGAGGGAAGGGGGGGCCGCAATGAGCAGTTCTTC.

The chain has TRBV4-3 and TRBJ2-1; 8 bases map to TRBD2. From germline, CDR1 is LGHNA and CDR2 YSLEER. The junction had 4 bases not matched to a gene; V was cut back by 2 bases and J by 4 bases. The length of the CDR3 is 15 residues. CDR3 in amino acids: CASSQYRGGYNEQFF. Here the CDR3 DNA reads TGCGCCAGCAGCCAATATCGGGGGGGATACAATGAGCAGTTCTTC.

The chain recombines TRBV20-1 with TRBJ1-1; tentative D call: TRBD1 (5 bases). Germline CDR1 reads DFQATT; CDR2 reads SNEGSKA (reference sequence). Trimming pared 7 bases from V and 5 bases from J, leaving 11 bases between. The length of the CDR3 is 11 residues. As DNA, the CDR3 is TGCAGTGTCACCCGGGGGACTGAAGCTTTCTTT. This encodes CSVTRGTEAFF.

The chain is built from TRBV7-9 and TRBJ1-1; weak D call: TRBD1 (5 bases). V lost 1 base and J lost 7, with 10 bases in between. CDR1 is SEHNR, CDR2 FQNEAQ, per germline (reference sequence). The length of the CDR3 is 13 residues. The DNA for the CDR3 is TGTGCCAGCAGCTTAGGGTTGGGGCTTGAAGCTTTCTTT. Translation gives CASSLGLGLEAFF. Supplemented by reference TRBV7-9 and TRBJ1-1, the full variable domain reads DTGVSQNPRHKITKRGQNVTFRCDPISEHNRLYWYRQTLGQGPEFLTYFQNEAQLEKSRLLSDRFSAERPKGSFSTLEIQRTEQGDSAMYLCASSLGLGLEAFFGQGTRLTVV.

The rearrangement uses TRBV27 and TRBJ1-1; 8 positions match TRBD1. Germline CDR1 is MNHEY and CDR2 is SMNVEV (reference sequence). V trimming: 5 bases; J trimming: 4 bases; junction bases outside the gene matches: 6. This CDR3 is 14 amino acids long. CDR3 sequence reads: CASSRGQAFTEAFF. The CDR3 nucleotides read TGTGCCAGCAGTCGGGGACAGGCGTTCACTGAAGCTTTCTTT.

The J gene is TRBJ1-5, the V gene TRBV19; the D gene is possibly TRBD1 (6 bases). Per the germline V gene, CDR1 is LNHDA and CDR2 is SQIVND (reference sequence). V dropped 6 bases and J dropped 5 bases, with 8 bases sitting between them. This CDR3 contains 12 residues. The CDR3 is CASRTGDQPQHF. CDR3 nucleotides: TGTGCCAGTAGGACAGGAGATCAGCCCCAGCATTTT.

V usage is TRBV4-1 and J usage is TRBJ2-4; a weak D match, TRBD2 (5 bases). Germline V CDR1 and CDR2: MGHRA, YSYEKL. CDR3 length: 17 amino acids. Deletions cut 1 base from V and 1 base from J, with 14 bases between. For the CDR3, the DNA is TGCGCCAGCAGCCAAGTCATCCGGGATGGGGCCAAAAACATTCAGTACTTC. Translating it yields CASSQVIRDGAKNIQYF.

The table lists this clone with a few counts. This chain links TRBV5-4 with TRBJ1-1; 11 nucleotides match TRBD1. CDR1 and CDR2 (germline): SGHNT, YYREEE (reference sequence). This CDR3 region has 14 residues. With 4 bases clipped from V and 4 bases from J, the junction kept 3 bases outside the gene matches. Here the CDR3 DNA reads TGTGCCAGCAGCGTGGGACAGGGGGGCACTGAAGCTTTCTTT. This gives the protein CASSVGQGGTEAFF.

This clone was detected once. V and J are TRBV7-9 and TRBJ1-1; possible D gene TRBD1, 5 bases. This CDR3 comprises 15 residues. Trimming shortened V by 1 base and J by 5 bases, and 14 bases separated the two germline ends. Germline-derived CDR1 and CDR2 are SEHNR and FQNEAQ (reference sequence). The CDR3 spells CASSLDGQGGTEAFF. CDR3 nucleotides: TGTGCCAGCAGCTTAGATGGGCAGGGAGGAACTGAAGCTTTCTTT.

This chain's CDR3 is CSVVLFGNSNQPQHF. In DNA, the CDR3 is TGCAGCGTTGTTCTTTTCGGGAATAGCAATCAGCCCCAGCATTTT. The V and J genes are TRBV29-1 and TRBJ1-5, with D unresolved. Germline lookup yields CDR1 SQVTM and CDR2 ANQGSEA. Trimming shortened V by 4 bases and J by 0 bases, and 13 bases separated the two germline ends. The CDR3 has 15 amino acids.

The chain recombines TRBV30 with TRBJ2-5; 8 bases align to TRBD1. The J call could be wrong; TRBJ2-7 is a better fit for the DNA end. The CDR3 is 12 amino acids. The germline CDR1 and CDR2 sequences are GTSNPN and SVGIG (reference sequence). CDR3 bases: TGTGCCTGGAGTCCGACAGGGGTCGAGCAGTACTTC. Translating gives CAWSPTGVEQYF.

The chain employs TRBV7-2 and TRBJ2-1, with 7 bases aligning to TRBD1. CDR3 length equals 15 residues. Germline CDR1 reads SGHTA; CDR2 reads FQGNSA. V was clipped by 5 bases and J by 3 bases; unmatched bases: 7. CDR3 sequence reads: CASSMAQGDYNEQFF. DNA for the CDR3: TGTGCCAGCAGCATGGCCCAGGGGGACTACAATGAGCAGTTCTTC.

This rearrangement joins TRBV6-5 to TRBJ2-1; D is uncertain. The CDR3 consists of 13 residues. Trimming removed 7 bases at V and 6 bases at J, with 13 bases between. Germline loops: CDR1 MNHEY, CDR2 SVGAGI. The CDR3 DNA reads TGTGCCAGCACCGCCCGGTCACTCAATGAGCAGTTCTTC. This encodes CASTARSLNEQFF.

The sample holds a few counts of this clone. This rearrangement joins TRBV5-1 to TRBJ2-7; 8 bases align to TRBD1. Germline V CDR1 and CDR2: SGHRS, YFSETQ. V trimming: 4 bases; J trimming: 3 bases; junction bases outside the gene matches: 12. This CDR3 contains 16 residues. CDR3 residues: CASSPDRGHGGYEQYF. DNA of the CDR3: TGCGCCAGCAGCCCAGACAGGGGTCATGGAGGCTACGAGCAGTACTTC. Full variable domain (missing parts from reference TRBV5-1 and TRBJ2-7): KAGVTQTPRYLIKTRGQQVTLSCSPISGHRSVSWYQQTPGQGLQFLFEYFSETQRNKGNFPGRFSGRQFSNSRSEMNVSTLELGDSALYLCASSPDRGHGGYEQYFGPGTRLTVT.

The CDR3: CASSPWTENTEAFF. Written as DNA, the CDR3 is TGTGCCAGCAGCCCTTGGACTGAGAACACTGAAGCTTTCTTT. J is TRBJ1-1 and V is TRBV6-5; D gene uncertain. Per germline, CDR1 MNHEY and CDR2 SVGAGI. The germline V and J ends were trimmed by 6 bases and 1 base, with 12 bases remaining between them. The CDR3 sequence is 14 residues long.

This chain connects TRBV19 to TRBJ1-5; D remains ambiguous. V shed 5 bases and J shed 3 bases, with 5 bases lying between them. The CDR3 has 12 residues. The germline CDR1 and CDR2 sequences are LNHDA and SQIVND (reference sequence). The chain's CDR3 is CASSGNNQPQHF. CDR3 nucleotides: TGTGCCAGTAGTGGCAACAATCAGCCCCAGCATTTT.

The V gene is TRBV19, the J gene TRBJ2-1; TRBD1 aligns across 7 bases. CDR3 size: 15 residues. V shed 5 bases, J shed 4 bases, and the junction held 8 bases outside the gene matches. CDR1 and CDR2 from the germline V gene are LNHDA and SQIVND (reference sequence). CDR3 amino acids: CASSVEGQPYNEQFF. DNA for the CDR3: TGTGCCAGTAGTGTTGAGGGACAGCCATACAATGAGCAGTTCTTC.

Points on this clone: Sequence at one end of the junction differs from germline and may be a read error. The CDR3 spells CVSSASPEGEAFF. The CDR3 DNA reads TGTGTCAGCAGCGCCAGCCCCGAGGGTGAAGCTTTCTTT. The V and J genes are TRBV7-2 and TRBJ1-1; D unclear. Germline V gene lookup returns CDR1 SGHTA and CDR2 FQGNSA. The CDR3 spans 13 residues.

This chain connects TRBV6-5 to TRBJ1-2; TRBD1 might be the D (6 bases). Germline loops: CDR1 MNHEY, CDR2 SVGAGI. Trimming left V 6 bases short and J 1 base short, with 9 bases between. There are 13 residues in the CDR3. This chain's CDR3 is CASRRDINYGYTF. The CDR3 DNA is TGTGCCAGCAGGAGGGACATTAACTATGGCTACACCTTC.

This clone appeared a few times. This chain uses TRBV5-4 with TRBJ1-2; no clear D gene. CDR1 is SGHNT, CDR2 YYREEE, per germline (reference sequence). Trimming removed 1 base at V and 1 base at J, with 5 bases between. The CDR3 covers 13 residues. The CDR3 spells CASSLNSNYGYTF. The CDR3 DNA is TGTGCCAGCAGCTTGAATAGTAACTATGGCTACACCTTC.

V gene TRBV4-2 combines with J gene TRBJ1-5; possible D gene TRBD1, 6 bases. V lost 1 base and J lost 0, with 13 bases in between. The CDR3 is made up of 17 amino acids. CDR1 is LGHNA and CDR2 is YNFKEQ in the germline V gene. The CDR3 loop reads CASSQVGGAYSNQPQHF. CDR3 DNA sequence: TGTGCCAGCAGCCAAGTCGGGGGGGCCTATAGCAATCAGCCCCAGCATTTT.

The chain recombines TRBV6-5 with TRBJ1-5; D possibly corresponds to TRBD1 (5 bases). V lost 5 bases, J lost 6 bases, and 8 bases lay in between. Germline CDR1 and CDR2: MNHEY and SVGAGI. The CDR3 has 12 amino acids. DNA for the CDR3: TGTGCCAGCAGTACGGGACTTCAGCCCCAGCATTTT. As protein: CASSTGLQPQHF.

This clone turned up a few times. This sequence joins TRBV21-1 and TRBJ1-2; the D call in the table, TRBD1, was not verified against the DNA. TRBV21-1 is annotated as a pseudogene. This CDR3 comprises 14 residues. The CDR3 sequence: CASSPMAANYGYTF. The DNA of the CDR3 is TGTGCCAGCAGCCCAATGGCAGCTAACTATGGCTACACCTTC.

The V and J genes are TRBV20-1 and TRBJ2-7; D remains unclear. V was clipped by 5 bases and J by 4 bases, with 9 bases between them. CDR1 DFQATT and CDR2 SNEGSKA come from the germline V gene (reference sequence). CDR3 length: 11 residues. The CDR3 nucleotides read TGCAGTGCTTCAACAGCTTACGAGCAGTACTTC. Amino acids: CSASTAYEQYF.

The V and J genes are TRBV7-2 and TRBJ2-6, with TRBD1 identical over 10 bases. The ends lost 4 bases at V and 4 bases at J; junction bases unmatched: 13. The CDR3 contains 19 residues. The germline gives CDR1 SGHTA, CDR2 FQGNSA. CDR3 residues: CASSSRDRGYHPGANVLTF. Written as DNA, the CDR3 is TGTGCCAGCAGCTCGAGGGACAGGGGATATCATCCGGGGGCCAACGTCCTGACTTTC.

V usage is TRBV7-3 and J usage is TRBJ1-1, with D hard to call. The CDR3 totals 14 residues. Trimming cost V 6 bases and J 5 bases, with 16 bases left between them. Germline V lookup: CDR1 SGHTA, CDR2 FQGTGA. CDR3 sequence reads: CASSSGGVATEAFF. The CDR3 region has the DNA TGTGCCAGCAGTTCCGGTGGAGTCGCGACTGAAGCTTTCTTT.

The rearrangement joins TRBV19 to TRBJ2-2, with D tentatively TRBD2 (5 bases). V shed 5 bases and J shed 3 bases, with 7 bases lying between them. The CDR3 contains 13 residues. CDR1 is LNHDA and CDR2 is SQIVND in the germline V gene (reference sequence). The CDR3 protein is CASSRGYTGELFF. In nucleotides, the CDR3 is TGTGCCAGTAGTCGGGGATACACCGGGGAGCTGTTTTTT. Combining the CDR3 with reference TRBV19 and TRBJ2-2 gives the whole variable domain DGGITQSPKYLFRKEGQNVTLSCEQNLNHDAMYWYRQDPGQGLRLIYYSQIVNDFQKGDIAEGYSVSREKKESFPLTVTSAQKNPTAFYLCASSRGYTGELFFGEGSRLTVL.

The chain has TRBV4-2 and TRBJ2-1; 8 nucleotides match TRBD2. Germline loops: CDR1 LGHNA, CDR2 YNFKEQ. This CDR3 comprises 16 residues. With 0 bases clipped from V and 5 bases from J, the junction kept 6 bases outside the gene matches. The CDR3 coding sequence is TGTGCCAGCAGCCAAGATCCGGGGGGGCCAGACAATGAGCAGTTCTTC. Translating gives CASSQDPGGPDNEQFF.